A selection of T cell receptor beta chains follows, all from one sample in a study of T cell repertoires in cytomegalovirus infection. MiXCR, applied by TCRdb to the reads, yields one record per CDR3 protein. The table shows over 200,000 distinct CDR3 sequences, with approximately 13% occurring only once. Sequenced: PBMCs. These receptors were obtained from a human donor in good health (CMV status not recorded). Some clones in this sample may be carry-over from other donors' samples. CDR3s include the opening cysteine and the closing phenylalanine or tryptophan. The order of the fields is V gene, J gene, CDR3 length, D gene, clone size, CDR3 DNA, CDR3 protein. D genes are given only for firm matches. Clone size is stated in some rows and not others, as once, few, many or a class when expanded.

V gene: TRBV5-4; J gene: TRBJ2-7; CDR3 length: 15; D gene: TRBD1; clone size: NA; CDR3 DNA: TGTGCCAGCAGCTCGCCCGGGACAGGACCCTACGAGCAGTACTTC; CDR3 protein: CASSSPGTGPYEQYF
V gene: TRBV29-1; J gene: TRBJ1-3; CDR3 length: 13; D gene: NA; clone size: NA; CDR3 DNA: TGCAGCGTGAGTAAGGAGGTTGGAAACACCATATATTTT; CDR3 protein: CSVSKEVGNTIYF
V gene: TRBV7-2; J gene: TRBJ1-1; CDR3 length: 15; D gene: NA; clone size: many; CDR3 DNA: TGTGCCAGCAGCCCTCGACAGAGGAAGGGCACTGAAGCTTTCTTT; CDR3 protein: CASSPRQRKGTEAFF
V gene: TRBV28; J gene: TRBJ1-2; CDR3 length: 14; D gene: NA; clone size: NA; CDR3 DNA: TGTGCCAGCAGTCCGGGACGGATGACCTATGGCTACACCTTC; CDR3 protein: CASSPGRMTYGYTF
V gene: TRBV6-5; J gene: TRBJ2-4; CDR3 length: 16; D gene: NA; clone size: NA; CDR3 DNA: TGTGCCAGCAGGGGAAGGGCTGGGTGGGCCAAAAACATTCAGTACTTC; CDR3 protein: CASRGRAGWAKNIQYF
V gene: TRBV12-5; J gene: TRBJ2-1; CDR3 length: 13; D gene: TRBD1; clone size: NA; CDR3 DNA: TGTGCTAGTGGTTTCGCAGGGGGCAATGAGCAGTTCTTC; CDR3 protein: CASGFAGGNEQFF
V gene: TRBV24-1; J gene: TRBJ2-7; CDR3 length: 15; D gene: NA; clone size: few; CDR3 DNA: TGTGCCACCAGTGATTTGCAAGCCAGCACCTACGAGCAGTACTTC; CDR3 protein: CATSDLQASTYEQYF
V gene: TRBV6-6; J gene: TRBJ2-7; CDR3 length: 15; D gene: NA; clone size: few; CDR3 DNA: TGTGCCAGCAGTTACTTTACAGGGCTAGACGACGAGCAGTACTTC; CDR3 protein: CASSYFTGLDDEQYF
V gene: TRBV6-2/TRBV6-3; J gene: TRBJ2-4; CDR3 length: 16; D gene: NA; clone size: many; CDR3 DNA: TGTGCCAGCAGGACCCCCGGGACACCCTCCAAAAACATTCAGTACTTC; CDR3 protein: CASRTPGTPSKNIQYF
V gene: TRBV20-1; J gene: TRBJ1-1; CDR3 length: 14; D gene: TRBD1; clone size: many; CDR3 DNA: TGCAGTGCTAGAGGACAGGGTAAGGACACTGAAGCTTTCTTT; CDR3 protein: CSARGQGKDTEAFF
V gene: TRBV7-2; J gene: TRBJ1-1; CDR3 length: 13; D gene: NA; clone size: many; CDR3 DNA: TGTGCCAGCAGCTTAGGTGTGAACCCTGAAGCTTTCTTT; CDR3 protein: CASSLGVNPEAFF
V gene: TRBV7-8; J gene: TRBJ2-2; CDR3 length: 16; D gene: NA; clone size: NA; CDR3 DNA: TGTGCCAGCAGCCTTGGACAACTCCGTAACACCGGGGAGCTGTTTTTT; CDR3 protein: CASSLGQLRNTGELFF
V gene: TRBV7-2; J gene: TRBJ2-1; CDR3 length: 14; D gene: NA; clone size: many; CDR3 DNA: TGTGCCAGCAGCTTACCGGGAGTTGGGAAAGAGCAGTTCTTC; CDR3 protein: CASSLPGVGKEQFF
V gene: TRBV11-3; J gene: TRBJ2-1; CDR3 length: 16; D gene: NA; clone size: NA; CDR3 DNA: TGTGCCAGCAGCCCACGATCTCTGGCGGGGTACAATGAGCAGTTCTTC; CDR3 protein: CASSPRSLAGYNEQFF
V gene: TRBV28; J gene: TRBJ2-3; CDR3 length: 18; D gene: TRBD2; clone size: few; CDR3 DNA: TGTGCCAGCAGTTCGATCCTCCAGACTAGCGGGATGTGGGATACGCAGTATTTT; CDR3 protein: CASSSILQTSGMWDTQYF
V gene: TRBV20-1; J gene: TRBJ2-3; CDR3 length: 16; D gene: TRBD2; clone size: few; CDR3 DNA: TGCAGTGCTAGAGATCGGCAGCGGGGGGGCACAGATACGCAGTATTTT; CDR3 protein: CSARDRQRGGTDTQYF
V gene: TRBV7-2; J gene: TRBJ1-1; CDR3 length: 15; D gene: TRBD1; clone size: many; CDR3 DNA: TGTGCCAGCAGCTTAACAGGGGGGAGGAACACTGAAGCTTTCTTT; CDR3 protein: CASSLTGGRNTEAFF
V gene: TRBV15; J gene: TRBJ2-3; CDR3 length: 14; D gene: NA; clone size: NA; CDR3 DNA: TGTGCCACCAGCTTGCCAGATTGGGATGATACGCAGTATTTT; CDR3 protein: CATSLPDWDDTQYF
V gene: TRBV19; J gene: TRBJ2-1; CDR3 length: 15; D gene: TRBD2; clone size: NA; CDR3 DNA: TGTGCCAGTAGTACGGGGGGGGGTTGGGTGGATGAGCAGTTCTTC; CDR3 protein: CASSTGGGWVDEQFF
V gene: TRBV5-1; J gene: TRBJ2-7; CDR3 length: 15; D gene: NA; clone size: few; CDR3 DNA: TGCGCCAGCAGCTTGGATGGGGACTTCACCTACGAGCAGTACTTC; CDR3 protein: CASSLDGDFTYEQYF
V gene: TRBV7-2; J gene: TRBJ1-6; CDR3 length: 16; D gene: TRBD1; clone size: many; CDR3 DNA: TGTGCCAGCAGCTTAGAACGGACAGGGGGCAGTTCACCCCTCCACTTT; CDR3 protein: CASSLERTGGSSPLHF
V gene: TRBV29-1; J gene: TRBJ1-5; CDR3 length: 13; D gene: NA; clone size: NA; CDR3 DNA: TGCAGCGTTGGAGAGGACAGCGATCAGCCCCAGCATTTT; CDR3 protein: CSVGEDSDQPQHF
V gene: TRBV6-1; J gene: TRBJ1-5; CDR3 length: 16; D gene: NA; clone size: many; CDR3 DNA: TGTGCCAGCAGTGAAGGGTGGGGGATGGGCAATCAGCCCCAGCATTTT; CDR3 protein: CASSEGWGMGNQPQHF
V gene: TRBV10-3; J gene: TRBJ1-2; CDR3 length: 15; D gene: NA; clone size: few; CDR3 DNA: TGTGCCTCTCACGACCCGGGGTCTTGGTTCTATGGCTACACCTTC; CDR3 protein: CASHDPGSWFYGYTF
V gene: TRBV7-9; J gene: TRBJ2-5; CDR3 length: 14; D gene: TRBD1; clone size: many; CDR3 DNA: TGTGCCAGCAACCATCGACAGGGGCAAGAGACCCAGTACTTC; CDR3 protein: CASNHRQGQETQYF
V gene: TRBV20-1; J gene: TRBJ2-7; CDR3 length: 14; D gene: NA; clone size: few; CDR3 DNA: TGCAGTGCTAGAGATGAGACAGGACTGGGAGAGCAGTACTTC; CDR3 protein: CSARDETGLGEQYF
V gene: TRBV29-1; J gene: TRBJ2-3; CDR3 length: 12; D gene: TRBD1; clone size: few; CDR3 DNA: TGCAGCGTAGGGACAGGGCCAGATACGCAGTATTTT; CDR3 protein: CSVGTGPDTQYF
V gene: TRBV7-6; J gene: TRBJ1-2; CDR3 length: 14; D gene: NA; clone size: many; CDR3 DNA: TGTGCCAGCAGCTTAATGGGGGCGGACTATGGCTACACCTTC; CDR3 protein: CASSLMGADYGYTF
V gene: TRBV28; J gene: TRBJ2-7; CDR3 length: 13; D gene: NA; clone size: few; CDR3 DNA: TGTGCCAGTAGAACTGGAAACTCCTACGAGCAGTACTTC; CDR3 protein: CASRTGNSYEQYF
V gene: TRBV29-1; J gene: TRBJ1-1; CDR3 length: 13; D gene: NA; clone size: few; CDR3 DNA: TGCAGCGTTGATATACCGGGAGACACTGAAGCTTTCTTT; CDR3 protein: CSVDIPGDTEAFF
V gene: TRBV5-4; J gene: TRBJ2-3; CDR3 length: 18; D gene: TRBD2; clone size: many; CDR3 DNA: TGTGCCAGCAGGTCGCCCGGGGCTAGCGGGGCTAGCACAGATACGCAGTATTTT; CDR3 protein: CASRSPGASGASTDTQYF
V gene: TRBV2; J gene: TRBJ2-1; CDR3 length: 11; D gene: NA; clone size: NA; CDR3 DNA: TGTGCCAGCACTAGTCTGAATGAGCAGTTCTTC; CDR3 protein: CASTSLNEQFF
V gene: TRBV7-9; J gene: TRBJ2-7; CDR3 length: 11; D gene: NA; clone size: NA; CDR3 DNA: TGTACCAGCAGCTTAGTGGGTCCATCGTACTTC; CDR3 protein: CTSSLVGPSYF
V gene: TRBV7-3; J gene: TRBJ2-2; CDR3 length: 17; D gene: NA; clone size: few; CDR3 DNA: TGTGCCAGCAGCTTAATTGGTTGGACCCAAAACACCGGGGAGCTGTTTTTT; CDR3 protein: CASSLIGWTQNTGELFF
V gene: TRBV5-6; J gene: TRBJ2-5; CDR3 length: 14; D gene: NA; clone size: NA; CDR3 DNA: TGTGCCAGCAGCTTGGTCGGGGCCACGGAGACCCAGTACTTC; CDR3 protein: CASSLVGATETQYF
V gene: TRBV7-8; J gene: TRBJ2-1; CDR3 length: 12; D gene: NA; clone size: many; CDR3 DNA: TGTGCCGTGCGGACGTCCACCAATGAGCAGTTCTTC; CDR3 protein: CAVRTSTNEQFF
V gene: TRBV7-6; J gene: TRBJ1-1; CDR3 length: 16; D gene: TRBD1; clone size: many; CDR3 DNA: TGTGCCAGCAGCTTGGAAACAGGGTGGCAGGGGGAAAAAGCTTTCTTT; CDR3 protein: CASSLETGWQGEKAFF
V gene: TRBV5-6; J gene: TRBJ1-1; CDR3 length: 15; D gene: NA; clone size: NA; CDR3 DNA: TGTGCCAGCAGCAATAACGCCCGGTTGAACACTGAAGCTTTCTTT; CDR3 protein: CASSNNARLNTEAFF
V gene: TRBV6-6; J gene: TRBJ2-3; CDR3 length: 15; D gene: NA; clone size: NA; CDR3 DNA: TGTGCCAGCAGTTTAGACAGGTACAGCACAGATACGCAGTATTTT; CDR3 protein: CASSLDRYSTDTQYF
V gene: TRBV19; J gene: TRBJ2-7; CDR3 length: 15; D gene: NA; clone size: many; CDR3 DNA: TGTGCCAGTAGTATCGGGAAAGGGGCAATCTACGAGCAGTACTTC; CDR3 protein: CASSIGKGAIYEQYF
V gene: TRBV20-1; J gene: TRBJ2-5; CDR3 length: 13; D gene: TRBD1; clone size: few; CDR3 DNA: TGCAGTGCGGCTAATGACAGGGAAGAGACCCAGTACTTC; CDR3 protein: CSAANDREETQYF
V gene: TRBV28; J gene: TRBJ1-5; CDR3 length: 14; D gene: NA; clone size: NA; CDR3 DNA: TGTGCCAGCAGTCCGATAAGACAGGACCAGCCCCAGCATTTT; CDR3 protein: CASSPIRQDQPQHF
V gene: TRBV7-6; J gene: TRBJ2-7; CDR3 length: 16; D gene: TRBD1; clone size: many; CDR3 DNA: TGTGCCAGCAGCTTAGCGGCGGGACAGGTTGCCTACGAGCAGTACTTC; CDR3 protein: CASSLAAGQVAYEQYF
V gene: TRBV20-1; J gene: TRBJ2-3; CDR3 length: 15; D gene: TRBD1; clone size: few; CDR3 DNA: TGCAGTGCAACCCGGACAGGGGGGAGCACAGATACGCAGTATTTT; CDR3 protein: CSATRTGGSTDTQYF
V gene: TRBV29-1; J gene: TRBJ2-7; CDR3 length: 11; D gene: NA; clone size: NA; CDR3 DNA: TGCAGCGTTGAGATAGGGAACGAGCAGTACTTC; CDR3 protein: CSVEIGNEQYF
V gene: TRBV7-9; J gene: TRBJ2-5; CDR3 length: 11; D gene: NA; clone size: few; CDR3 DNA: TGTGCCAGCAGCTCCGCGGACCCGGAGTACTTC; CDR3 protein: CASSSADPEYF
V gene: TRBV29-1; J gene: TRBJ2-5; CDR3 length: 12; D gene: TRBD1; clone size: NA; CDR3 DNA: TGCAGCGTTACGACAGGGGGTGAGACCCAGTACTTC; CDR3 protein: CSVTTGGETQYF
V gene: TRBV28; J gene: TRBJ1-4; CDR3 length: 15; D gene: NA; clone size: many; CDR3 DNA: TGTGCCAGCAGCCCCCGGACCGAGCTTAGGGAAAAACTGTTTTTT; CDR3 protein: CASSPRTELREKLFF